This paragraph covers one T cell receptor beta chain sequence. Its target is not known. Relapsing-remitting disease, either stable or active, was present in the treatment-naive patients who were the multiple sclerosis controls. The RNA input was roughly 0.45 to 1 ug, and it was reverse transcribed with random hexamers. It was immunoSEQ multiplex PCR that amplified TCR beta CDR3 across 54 Vbeta and 13 Jbeta. TCRdb used MiXCR to reprocess the immunoSEQ multiplex PCR reads, holding one entry per CDR3 protein. The data hold 250,000 to 300,000 distinct CDR3 sequences, with 75% to 90% observed a single time. This record comes from a study of CD8 T cells in Susac syndrome. Trimming removed 6 bases at V and 3 bases at J, with 16 bases between. Germline lookup yields CDR1 MNHEY and CDR2 SVGEGT. The CDR3 runs to 15 residues. Study-wide points: As the study acknowledged, the number of individuals in its TCR sequencing and HLA analysis was relatively small.

The source of this sequence is a human donor with multiple sclerosis. The chain combines TRBV6-2 or TRBV6-3 with TRBJ2-3; possible D gene TRBD2, 6 bases. The sequenced sample was CD8+ T cells from PBMCs. CDR3 bases: TGTGCCAGCAGCCACGGGGGACTCGGTACAGATACGCAGTATTTT. Protein product: CASSHGGLGTDTQYF.